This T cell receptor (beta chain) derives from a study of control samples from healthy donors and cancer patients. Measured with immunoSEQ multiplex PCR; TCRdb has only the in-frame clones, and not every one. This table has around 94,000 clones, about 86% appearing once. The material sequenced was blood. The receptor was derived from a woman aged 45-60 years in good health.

CDR3 sequence (DNA): TGCGCCAGCAGTCCCGGCACGGGGGTTTTGAACACTGAAGCTTTCTTT. It is translated as CASSPGTGVLNTEAFF. The chain carries TRBV5-1 and TRBJ1-1; D may be TRBD1 (5 bases). The germline V and J ends were trimmed by 5 bases and 0 bases, with 17 bases remaining between them. The CDR3 sequence is 16 residues long. Germline V gene sequence: CDR1 SGHRS, CDR2 YFSETQ.